This passage covers 30 T cell receptor beta chains from one sample sequenced in a study of T cells after yellow fever vaccination. TCRdb redid the calling of the 5' RACE reads with MiXCR, one entry per CDR3 protein. This sample yields a few hundred thousand distinct CDR3 sequences, of which around 3.6% are seen a single time; 23% belongs to the top ten. Sequenced here: PBMCs, sampled on the day of the yellow fever booster vaccination. The receptors come from a man in his late teens or twenties who received the YFV17D yellow fever vaccine.

This clonotype has at least ten counts. The chain is built from TRBV20-1 and TRBJ2-1, with a possible D match to TRBD1 (5 bases). Germline V CDR1 and CDR2: DFQATT, SNEGSKA (reference sequence). V lost 3 bases, J lost 7 bases, and 10 bases lay in between. This CDR3 spans 12 amino acids. The CDR3 DNA is TGCAGTGCTAGTCCTCAGGGAAATGAGCAGTTCTTC. This translates into CSASPQGNEQFF.

The V call is TRBV19, the J call TRBJ1-3; D gene uncertain. The CDR3 spans 13 residues. V shed 4 bases and J shed 7 bases, with 11 bases lying between them. Germline CDR1 and CDR2: LNHDA and SQIVND (reference sequence). The CDR3 here is CASSSHSFNTIYF. DNA of the CDR3: TGTGCCAGTAGTAGTCATTCCTTCAACACCATATATTTT.

This clonotype showed up just a few times. This chain uses TRBV11-2 with TRBJ2-7; D is ambiguous. V gave up 5 bases and J gave up 6 bases, with 14 bases separating them. Germline V CDR1 and CDR2: SGHAT, FQNNGV. There are 13 residues in the CDR3. CDR3 sequence: CASSPLRRSEQYF. CDR3 nucleotide sequence: TGTGCCAGCAGCCCTCTACGCAGGAGCGAGCAGTACTTC.

V is TRBV6-1 and J is TRBJ1-2; D perhaps matches TRBD1 (6 bases). This CDR3 region has 15 residues. The germline gives CDR1 MNHNS, CDR2 SASEGT. Trimming left V 2 bases short and J 8 bases short, with 18 bases between. The CDR3 protein is CASSERGRGLEGYTF. CDR3 sequence (DNA): TGTGCCAGCAGTGAAAGAGGCAGGGGATTGGAGGGCTACACCTTC.

This clonotype appeared many times. The chain links TRBV7-9 to TRBJ1-1; a possible D gene is TRBD1 (5 bases). The V gene lost 5 bases and the J gene lost 5 bases, with 12 bases spanning the gap. Germline V gene data show CDR1 as SEHNR and CDR2 as FQNEAQ (reference sequence). This CDR3 has 13 residues. The CDR3 DNA reads TGTGCCAGCAGCCTATCAGGGTTTACTGAAGCTTTCTTT. Its protein is CASSLSGFTEAFF.

The chain uses TRBV10-3 and TRBJ2-7, with 8 bases aligning to TRBD1. With 5 bases clipped from V and 3 bases from J, the junction kept 3 bases outside the gene matches. The CDR3 consists of 13 residues. CDR1 and CDR2 from the germline V gene are ENHRY and SYGVKD. CDR3 loop: CAISSGQGYEQYV. As DNA, the CDR3 is TGTGCCATCAGTTCTGGACAGGGCTACGAGCAGTACGTC.

This clonotype turned up a few times. The rearrangement links TRBV6-6 to TRBJ2-2; possibly TRBD1 or TRBD2 for D (5 bases each). This CDR3 region has 15 residues. The V end lost 4 bases, the J end lost 5 bases, and 14 bases lay between the germline ends. Germline CDR1 reads MNHNY; CDR2 reads SVGAGI (reference sequence). CDR3: CASSSLGAPTGELFF. In DNA, the CDR3 is TGTGCCAGCAGTTCCCTCGGGGCGCCGACCGGGGAGCTGTTTTTT.

This clonotype was detected only a few times. V is TRBV7-2 and J is TRBJ2-2; 8 nucleotides align to TRBD1. Trimming cost V 1 base and J 5 bases; bases outside gene matches: 18. CDR1 is SGHTA, CDR2 FQGNSA, per germline. The CDR3 loop spans 20 amino acids. In DNA form, the CDR3 reads TGTGCCAGCAGCTTAGTCTCAGGACAGGGTTTATTAATTCGGACCGGGGAGCTGTTTTTT. It specifies CASSLVSGQGLLIRTGELFF. Together with reference TRBV7-2 and TRBJ2-2, the CDR3 gives the full variable domain: GAGVSQSPSNKVTEKGKDVELRCDPISGHTALYWYRQSLGQGLEFLIYFQGNSAPDKSGLPSDRFSAERTGGSVSTLTIQRTQQEDSAVYLCASSLVSGQGLLIRTGELFFGEGSRLTVL.

In this sample, this clonotype turned up a few times. The chain joins TRBV5-5 to TRBJ2-3, with 13 positions matching TRBD2. With 4 bases clipped from V and 9 bases from J, the junction kept 8 bases outside the gene matches. Looked up from germline, CDR1 is SGHKS and CDR2 is YYEKEE (reference sequence). This CDR3 is 15 amino acids long. In DNA, the CDR3 is TGTGCCAGCAGCCCAATGACTAGCGGGGGGATAACGCAGTATTTT. This gives the protein CASSPMTSGGITQYF.

This sequence joins TRBV12-3 or TRBV12-4 and TRBJ2-7, with 7 bases matching TRBD2. CDR3 length: 15 amino acids. V dropped 5 bases and J dropped 3; count of bases not matched to a gene: 10. CDR3 bases: TGTGCCAGCAGTCCGAGCGGGGTCGGGTTCTACGAGCAGTACTTC. Amino acids: CASSPSGVGFYEQYF.

This clonotype was counted between two and nine times. V and J are TRBV29-1 and TRBJ2-1; D is possibly TRBD1 (6 bases). V lost 6 bases to trimming and J lost 1 base, with 13 bases between them. The CDR3 length is 14 residues. The germline gives CDR1 SQVTM, CDR2 ANQGSEA. The CDR3 is CSVHLGGSYNEQFF. The CDR3 coding sequence is TGCAGCGTCCATCTAGGGGGTTCCTACAATGAGCAGTTCTTC.

Many counts were recorded for this clonotype. The CDR3 here is CASSSGNISGPETQYF. In nucleotides, the CDR3 is TGTGCCAGCAGCAGTGGGAACATCAGTGGACCAGAGACCCAGTACTTC. The chain recombines TRBV21-1 with TRBJ2-5. TRBV21-1 counts as a pseudogene. The CDR3 is 16 residues long.

The rearrangement links TRBV20-1 to TRBJ1-1, with D possibly TRBD1 on 5 matching bases. Germline CDR1 and CDR2: DFQATT and SNEGSKA (reference sequence). Trimming took off 4 bases at V and 1 base at J, with 7 bases between the two ends. The CDR3 is made up of 12 amino acids. Here the CDR3 reads CSATGWNTEAFF. The CDR3 DNA follows: TGCAGTGCTACAGGGTGGAACACTGAAGCTTTCTTT.

This clonotype was recorded a few times. The chain joins TRBV7-8 to TRBJ2-3, with D unclear. CDR3 size: 15 residues. V dropped 1 base and J dropped 0 bases, with 8 bases sitting between them. Germline V gene lookup returns CDR1 SGHVS and CDR2 FQNEAQ. CDR3 bases: TGTGCCAGCAGCTTAGATGGGATTAGCACAGATACGCAGTATTTT. This encodes CASSLDGISTDTQYF. Complete variable domain (other parts from reference TRBV7-8 and TRBJ2-3): GAGVSQSPRYKVAKRGQDVALRCDPISGHVSLFWYQQALGQGPEFLTYFQNEAQLDKSGLPSDRFFAERPEGSVSTLKIQRTQQEDSAVYLCASSLDGISTDTQYFGPGTRLTVL.

This clonotype was counted many times. This chain uses TRBV12-3 or TRBV12-4 with TRBJ2-1; the match to TRBD1 covers 7 bases. V was pared by 6 bases and J by 7 bases, with 6 bases of the junction left unmatched. This CDR3 contains 13 residues. The CDR3 loop reads CASRQGIGNEQFF. CDR3 DNA sequence: TGTGCCAGCAGACAGGGGATCGGGAATGAGCAGTTCTTC.

This clonotype was counted at least ten times. V is TRBV7-3 and J is TRBJ2-7; TRBD1 matches 8 bases. With V trimmed by 3 bases and J by 7 bases, 5 bases remained unmatched. There are 13 residues in the CDR3. CDR1 SGHTA and CDR2 FQGTGA come from the germline V gene. The CDR3 loop reads CASSFQGAGEQYF. CDR3 nucleotides: TGTGCCAGCAGCTTTCAGGGGGCGGGGGAGCAGTACTTC.

In its sample, this clonotype was seen many times. The rearrangement links TRBV5-4 to TRBJ2-2; tentatively, D is TRBD1 (6 bases). This CDR3 has 16 residues. In germline, CDR1 is SGHNT, CDR2 YYREEE (reference sequence). V lost 5 bases to trimming and J lost 4 bases, with 18 bases between them. CDR3 sequence: CASSRTGSGITGELFF. The DNA for the CDR3 is TGTGCCAGCAGTCGTACAGGGTCGGGAATCACCGGGGAGCTGTTTTTT.

This clonotype was detected ten times or more. One end of the junction fails to match germline, which may point to a read error. The chain links TRBV12-3 or TRBV12-4 to TRBJ2-1; no firm D call. This CDR3 region has 13 residues. The CDR3 bases are TGTGCCAGCAGCTTAGGCTCCTACAATGAGCAGTTCTTC. Protein: CASSLGSYNEQFF.

In its sample, this clonotype was seen a few times. The CDR3 loop reads CASSERTSGRIEQFF. CDR3 nucleotides: TGTGCCAGCAGCGAGAGGACTAGCGGTCGCATTGAGCAGTTCTTC. V gene TRBV21-1 combines with J gene TRBJ2-1; the D call TRBD2 from the table was never checked on the DNA. TRBV21-1 is labeled a pseudogene. This CDR3 region has 15 residues.

A few counts support this clonotype. The genes are TRBV30 and TRBJ2-7, with D unresolved. This CDR3 is built from 11 residues. Trimming left V 0 bases short and J 5 bases short, with 5 bases between. Germline CDR1 and CDR2: GTSNPN and SVGIG (reference sequence). The DNA for the CDR3 is TGTGCCTGGAGTGTTCGCCACGAGCAGTACTTC. It yields the protein CAWSVRHEQYF.

The sample holds a few counts of this clonotype. The V gene is TRBV9, the J gene TRBJ1-4, with D uncertain. The CDR3 runs 15 residues. Germline V gives CDR1 SGDLS, CDR2 YYNGEE. Deletions cut 2 bases from V and 0 bases from J, with 8 bases between. For the CDR3, the DNA is TGTGCCAGCAGCGTTCTCAGTACAACTAATGAAAAACTGTTTTTT. Translation gives CASSVLSTTNEKLFF.

This clonotype was observed many times. The chain links TRBV29-1 to TRBJ2-2; D ambiguous. This CDR3 contains 12 residues. Deletions cut 5 bases from V and 2 bases from J, with 6 bases between. Germline V lookup: CDR1 SQVTM, CDR2 ANQGSEA. This chain's CDR3 is CSVCINTGELFF. CDR3 nucleotide sequence: TGCAGCGTTTGCATAAACACCGGGGAGCTGTTTTTT.

This clonotype has at least ten counts. The chain couples TRBV7-9 to TRBJ2-1; tentatively, D is TRBD1 or TRBD2 (5 bases each). CDR3 length: 14 residues. The germline V and J ends were trimmed by 5 bases and 2 bases, with 10 bases remaining between them. Germline CDR1 and CDR2: SEHNR and FQNEAQ (reference sequence). The CDR3 DNA is TGTGCCAGCAGCGGGGGAGTCCCCTACAATGAGCAGTTCTTC. It codes for CASSGGVPYNEQFF.

A remark on this clonotype: Possible read error: a much larger clone is one base away. The chain uses TRBV12-3 or TRBV12-4 and TRBJ1-2; D gene unclear. The CDR3 has 13 amino acids. The V end lost 3 bases, the J end lost 4 bases, and 9 bases lay between the germline ends. The CDR3 here is CASSFGQIYGYTF. CDR3 bases: TGTGCCAGCAGTTTTGGGCAGATCTATGGCTACACCTTC.

This clonotype has ten or more counts. The chain recombines TRBV7-9 with TRBJ2-4; possibly TRBD1 for D (6 bases). CDR3 length equals 16 residues. Deletions cut 5 bases from V and 8 bases from J, with 22 bases between. Per the germline V gene, CDR1 is SEHNR and CDR2 is FQNEAQ (reference sequence). CDR3 bases: TGTGCCAGCAGCGTTCGACCAGGGGACGATGGGGACATTCAGTACTTC. Residues: CASSVRPGDDGDIQYF.

This clonotype has a count of ten or more. The chain uses TRBV6-5 and TRBJ2-3; D is perhaps TRBD2 (5 bases). Germline V CDR1 and CDR2: MNHEY, SVGAGI. V was cut by 2 bases and J by 6 bases, with 12 bases left in between. The length of the CDR3 is 14 residues. This chain's CDR3 is CASSYRLAYDTQYF. CDR3 DNA: TGTGCCAGCAGTTACCGGCTAGCATACGATACGCAGTATTTT.

This chain links TRBV7-2 with TRBJ2-2; 12 bases are a match to TRBD2. Germline V CDR1 and CDR2: SGHTA, FQGNSA. CDR3 length equals 16 residues. J gave up 3 bases and V 2 bases, and 1 base lay outside the gene matches. CDR3 residues: CASSLLAGGHTGELFF. The CDR3 nucleotides are TGTGCCAGCAGCTTACTAGCGGGGGGGCACACCGGGGAGCTGTTTTTT.

This clonotype occurred many times. This sequence joins TRBV5-1 and TRBJ2-3; 13 nucleotides match TRBD2. J was trimmed by 7 bases and V by 7 bases; bases with no gene match: 15. The germline V gene encodes CDR1 SGHRS and CDR2 YFSETQ. This CDR3 spans 17 amino acids. CDR3 in amino acids: CASFSTSGGADVNTQYF. The DNA for the CDR3 is TGCGCCAGCTTTTCAACTAGCGGGGGGGCCGATGTGAATACGCAGTATTTT.

The chain carries TRBV7-9 and TRBJ1-3, with D unresolved. This CDR3 region has 16 residues. Between the trimmed V and J ends, which lost 4 bases and 0 bases, there was a span of 13 bases. Germline-derived CDR1 and CDR2 are SEHNR and FQNEAQ (reference sequence). The CDR3 here is CASSWITSFSGNTIYF. CDR3 DNA: TGTGCCAGCAGCTGGATCACGTCTTTCTCTGGAAACACCATATATTTT. Full variable domain (rest looked up from reference TRBV7-9 and TRBJ1-3): DTGVSQNPRHKITKRGQNVTFRCDPISEHNRLYWYRQTLGQGPEFLTYFQNEAQLEKSRLLSDRFSAERPKGSFSTLEIQRTEQGDSAMYLCASSWITSFSGNTIYFGEGSWLTVV.

This clonotype was observed a few times. This chain connects TRBV11-2 to TRBJ2-7; 9 positions match TRBD1. CDR1 is SGHAT, CDR2 FQNNGV, per germline. The CDR3 spans 14 residues. After removal of 1 base from V and 7 bases from J, the junction contained 5 bases not matched to a gene. DNA for the CDR3: TGTGCCAGCAGCTTAGTCCAGACAGGGGGAGAGCAGTACGTC. As protein: CASSLVQTGGEQYV.